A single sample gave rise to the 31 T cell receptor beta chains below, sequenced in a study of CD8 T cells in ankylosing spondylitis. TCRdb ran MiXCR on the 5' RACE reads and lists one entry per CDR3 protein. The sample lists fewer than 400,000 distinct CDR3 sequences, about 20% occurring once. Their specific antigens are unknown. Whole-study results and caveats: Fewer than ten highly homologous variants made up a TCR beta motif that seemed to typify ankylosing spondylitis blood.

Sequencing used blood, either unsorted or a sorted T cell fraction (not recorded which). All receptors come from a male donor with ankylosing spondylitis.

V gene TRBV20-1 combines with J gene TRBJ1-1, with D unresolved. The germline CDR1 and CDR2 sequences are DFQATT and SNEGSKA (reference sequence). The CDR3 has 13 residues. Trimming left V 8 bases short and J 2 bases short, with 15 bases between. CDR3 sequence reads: CSPDPTPNTEAFF. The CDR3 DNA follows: TGCAGTCCTGACCCTACACCTAACACTGAAGCTTTCTTT.

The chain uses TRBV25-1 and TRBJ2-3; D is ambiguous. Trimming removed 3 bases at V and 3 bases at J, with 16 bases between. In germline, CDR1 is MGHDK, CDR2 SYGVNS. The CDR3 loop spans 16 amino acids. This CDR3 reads CASSEGMSWVTDTQYF. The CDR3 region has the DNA TGTGCCAGCAGTGAGGGGATGAGCTGGGTTACAGATACGCAGTATTTT.

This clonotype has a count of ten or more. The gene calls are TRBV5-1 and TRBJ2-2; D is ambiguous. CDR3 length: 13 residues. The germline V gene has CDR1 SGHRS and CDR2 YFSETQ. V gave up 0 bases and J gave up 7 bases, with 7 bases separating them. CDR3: CASSLVRYGELFF. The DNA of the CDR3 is TGCGCCAGCAGCTTGGTGCGATACGGGGAGCTGTTTTTT. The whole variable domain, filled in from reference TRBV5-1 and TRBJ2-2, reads KAGVTQTPRYLIKTRGQQVTLSCSPISGHRSVSWYQQTPGQGLQFLFEYFSETQRNKGNFPGRFSGRQFSNSRSEMNVSTLELGDSALYLCASSLVRYGELFFGEGSRLTVL.

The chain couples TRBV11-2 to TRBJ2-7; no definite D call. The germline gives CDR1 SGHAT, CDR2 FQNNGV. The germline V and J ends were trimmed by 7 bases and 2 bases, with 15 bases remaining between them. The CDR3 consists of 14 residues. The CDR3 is CASIPSSLTYEQYF. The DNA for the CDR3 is TGTGCCAGCATCCCGTCTTCCTTAACCTACGAGCAGTACTTC.

CDR3 coding DNA: TGCGCCAGCAGCTTAGCGGGAGTGAGCACAGATACGCAGTATTTT. Amino acid sequence: CASSLAGVSTDTQYF. The rearrangement joins TRBV5-1 to TRBJ2-3; 8 positions match TRBD2. V lost 2 bases, J lost 0 bases, and 2 bases stayed unmatched. Germline loops: CDR1 SGHRS, CDR2 YFSETQ. The length of the CDR3 is 15 residues.

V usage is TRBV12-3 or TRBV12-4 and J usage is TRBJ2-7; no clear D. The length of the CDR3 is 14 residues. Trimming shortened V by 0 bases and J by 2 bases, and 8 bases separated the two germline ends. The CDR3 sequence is CASSLARSTYEQYF. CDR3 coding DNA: TGTGCCAGCAGTTTAGCCCGGTCAACCTACGAGCAGTACTTC.

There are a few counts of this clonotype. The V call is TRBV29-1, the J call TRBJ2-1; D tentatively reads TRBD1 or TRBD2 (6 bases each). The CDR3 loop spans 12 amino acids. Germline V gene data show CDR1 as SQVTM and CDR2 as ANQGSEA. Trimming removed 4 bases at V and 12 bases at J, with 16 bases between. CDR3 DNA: TGCAGCGTTGTATCCCCGGGGGCAGGGCAGTTCTTC. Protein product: CSVVSPGAGQFF.

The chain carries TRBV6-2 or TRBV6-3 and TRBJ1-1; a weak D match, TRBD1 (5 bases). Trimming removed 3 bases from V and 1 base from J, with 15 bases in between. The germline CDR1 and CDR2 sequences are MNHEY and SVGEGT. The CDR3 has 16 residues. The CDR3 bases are TGTGCCAGCAGTTATCTCGGTCCCGGACAGAACACTGAAGCTTTCTTT. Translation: CASSYLGPGQNTEAFF.

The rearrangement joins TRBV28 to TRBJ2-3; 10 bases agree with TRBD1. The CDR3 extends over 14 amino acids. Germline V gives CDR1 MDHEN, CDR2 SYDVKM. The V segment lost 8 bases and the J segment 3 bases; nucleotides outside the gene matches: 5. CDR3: CASGDRGLTDTQYF. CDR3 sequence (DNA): TGTGCCAGCGGCGACAGGGGGCTGACAGATACGCAGTATTTT. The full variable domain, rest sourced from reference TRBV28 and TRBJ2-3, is DVKVTQSSRYLVKRTGEKVFLECVQDMDHENMFWYRQDPGLGLRLIYFSYDVKMKEKGDIPEGYSVSREKKERFSLILESASTNQTSMYLCASGDRGLTDTQYFGPGTRLTVL.

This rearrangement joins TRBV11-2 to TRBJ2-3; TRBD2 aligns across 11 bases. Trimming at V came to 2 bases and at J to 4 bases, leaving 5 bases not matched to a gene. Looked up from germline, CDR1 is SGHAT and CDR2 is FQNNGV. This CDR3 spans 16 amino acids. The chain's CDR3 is CASSLRLAGFADTQYF. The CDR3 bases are TGTGCCAGCAGCTTAAGACTAGCGGGATTCGCAGATACGCAGTATTTT. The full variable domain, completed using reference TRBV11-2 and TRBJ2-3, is EAGVAQSPRYKIIEKRQSVAFWCNPISGHATLYWYQQILGQGPKLLIQFQNNGVVDDSQLPKDRFSAERLKGVDSTLKIQPAKLEDSAVYLCASSLRLAGFADTQYFGPGTRLTVL.

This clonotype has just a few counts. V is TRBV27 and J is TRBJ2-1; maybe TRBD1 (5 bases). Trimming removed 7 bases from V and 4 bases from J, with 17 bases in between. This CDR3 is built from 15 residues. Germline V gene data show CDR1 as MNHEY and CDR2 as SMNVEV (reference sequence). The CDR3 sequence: CASTTAGRGYNEQFF. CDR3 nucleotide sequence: TGTGCCAGCACGACGGCAGGGCGCGGTTACAATGAGCAGTTCTTC.

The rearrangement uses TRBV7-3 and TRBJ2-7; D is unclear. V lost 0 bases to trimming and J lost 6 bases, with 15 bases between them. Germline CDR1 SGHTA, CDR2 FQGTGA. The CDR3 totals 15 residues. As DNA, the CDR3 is TGTGCCAGCAGCTTAACCTCCCACCCCGGTAGCGAGCAGTACTTC. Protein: CASSLTSHPGSEQYF.

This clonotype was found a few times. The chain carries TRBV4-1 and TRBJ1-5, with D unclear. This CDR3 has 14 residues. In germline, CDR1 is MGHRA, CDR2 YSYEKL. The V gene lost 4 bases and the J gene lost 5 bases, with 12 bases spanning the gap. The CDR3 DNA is TGCGCCAGCAGCCCCCCGGACCGAGATCAGCCCCAGCATTTT. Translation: CASSPPDRDQPQHF.

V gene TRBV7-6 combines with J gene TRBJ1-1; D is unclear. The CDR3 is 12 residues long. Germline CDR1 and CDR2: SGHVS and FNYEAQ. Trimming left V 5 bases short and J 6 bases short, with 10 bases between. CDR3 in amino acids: CASSPLRSEAFF. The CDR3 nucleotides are TGTGCCAGCAGCCCCTTAAGGTCTGAAGCTTTCTTT.

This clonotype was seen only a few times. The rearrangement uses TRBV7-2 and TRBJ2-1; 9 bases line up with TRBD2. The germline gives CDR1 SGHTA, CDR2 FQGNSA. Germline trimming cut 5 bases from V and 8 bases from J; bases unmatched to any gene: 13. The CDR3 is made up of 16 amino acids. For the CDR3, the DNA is TGTGCCAGCAGCCAAAGTAGAGCGGGAGGTAACCATGAGCAGTTCTTC. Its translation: CASSQSRAGGNHEQFF. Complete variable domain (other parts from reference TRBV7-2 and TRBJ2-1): GAGVSQSPSNKVTEKGKDVELRCDPISGHTALYWYRQSLGQGLEFLIYFQGNSAPDKSGLPSDRFSAERTGGSVSTLTIQRTQQEDSAVYLCASSQSRAGGNHEQFFGPGTRLTVL.

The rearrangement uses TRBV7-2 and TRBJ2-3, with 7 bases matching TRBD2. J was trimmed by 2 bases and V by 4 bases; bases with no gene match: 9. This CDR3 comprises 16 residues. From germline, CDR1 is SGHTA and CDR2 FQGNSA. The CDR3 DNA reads TGTGCCAGCAGCTCCGGAGCCAGCGGGATCACAGATACGCAGTATTTT. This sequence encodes CASSSGASGITDTQYF.

The CDR3 protein is CASSFDSYEQYF. CDR3 coding DNA: TGTGCCAGCAGCTTCGACTCCTACGAGCAGTACTTC. The chain employs TRBV7-8 and TRBJ2-7; unclear D gene. The CDR3 is 12 residues long. The germline V gene has CDR1 SGHVS and CDR2 FQNEAQ. Deletions cut 3 bases from V and 0 bases from J, with 3 bases between.

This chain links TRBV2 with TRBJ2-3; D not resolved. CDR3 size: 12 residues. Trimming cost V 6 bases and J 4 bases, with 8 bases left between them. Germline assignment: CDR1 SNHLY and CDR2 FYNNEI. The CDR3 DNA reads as TGTGCCAGCAGGCTAGACCCAGATACGCAGTATTTT. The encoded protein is CASRLDPDTQYF.

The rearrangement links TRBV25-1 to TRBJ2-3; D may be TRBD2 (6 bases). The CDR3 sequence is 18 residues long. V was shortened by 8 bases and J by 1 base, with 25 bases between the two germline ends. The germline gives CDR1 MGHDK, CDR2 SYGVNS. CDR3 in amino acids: CASARSVLAGRGTDTQYF. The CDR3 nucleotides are TGTGCCAGCGCAAGATCGGTACTAGCCGGTCGGGGCACAGATACGCAGTATTTT.

The CDR3 is CASSPRGFGPNEKLFF. CDR3 DNA: TGTGCCAGCAGCCCCCGTGGGTTTGGACCTAATGAAAAACTGTTTTTT. V is TRBV12-3 or TRBV12-4 and J is TRBJ1-4; unclear D gene. Trimming pared 6 bases from V and 3 bases from J, leaving 17 bases between. This CDR3 has 16 amino acids.

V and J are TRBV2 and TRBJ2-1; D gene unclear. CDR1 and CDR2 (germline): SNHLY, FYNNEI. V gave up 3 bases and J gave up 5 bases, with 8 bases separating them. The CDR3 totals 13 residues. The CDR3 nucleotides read TGTGCCAGCAGTGAGCGACCAAACAATGAGCAGTTCTTC. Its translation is CASSERPNNEQFF. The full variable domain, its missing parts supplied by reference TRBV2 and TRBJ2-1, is EPEVTQTPSHQVTQMGQEVILRCVPISNHLYFYWYRQILGQKVEFLVSFYNNEISEKSEIFDDQFSVERPDGSNFTLKIRSTKLEDSAMYFCASSERPNNEQFFGPGTRLTVL.

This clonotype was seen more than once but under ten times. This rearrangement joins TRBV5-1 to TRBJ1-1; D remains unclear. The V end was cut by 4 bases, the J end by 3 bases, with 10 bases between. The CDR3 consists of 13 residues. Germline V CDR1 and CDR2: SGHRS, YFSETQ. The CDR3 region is CASSVDIYTEAFF. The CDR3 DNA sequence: TGCGCCAGCAGCGTCGACATTTACACTGAAGCTTTCTTT. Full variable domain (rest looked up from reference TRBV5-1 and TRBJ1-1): KAGVTQTPRYLIKTRGQQVTLSCSPISGHRSVSWYQQTPGQGLQFLFEYFSETQRNKGNFPGRFSGRQFSNSRSEMNVSTLELGDSALYLCASSVDIYTEAFFGQGTRLTVV.

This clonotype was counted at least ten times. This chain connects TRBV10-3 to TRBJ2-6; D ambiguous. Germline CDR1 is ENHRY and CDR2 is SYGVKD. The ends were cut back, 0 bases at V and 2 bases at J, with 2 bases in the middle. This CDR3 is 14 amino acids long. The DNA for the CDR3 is TGTGCCATCAGTGAGTCGACTGGGGCCAACGTCCTGACTTTC. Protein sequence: CAISESTGANVLTF.

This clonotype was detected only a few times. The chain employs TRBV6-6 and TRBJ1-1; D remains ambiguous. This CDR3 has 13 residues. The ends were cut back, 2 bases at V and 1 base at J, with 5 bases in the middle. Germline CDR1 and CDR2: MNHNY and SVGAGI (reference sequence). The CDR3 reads CASSYLTNTEAFF. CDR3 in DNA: TGTGCCAGCAGTTACCTCACGAACACTGAAGCTTTCTTT.

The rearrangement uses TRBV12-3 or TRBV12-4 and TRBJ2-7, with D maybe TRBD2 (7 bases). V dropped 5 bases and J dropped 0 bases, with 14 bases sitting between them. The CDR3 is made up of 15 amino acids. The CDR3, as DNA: TGTGCCAGCAGTCCCCGGGGGGCGCCCTCCTACGAGCAGTACTTC. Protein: CASSPRGAPSYEQYF.

CDR3 bases: TGTGCCAGCAGTGCTAGCGGGAGACCCTCAGATACGCAGTATTTT. It encodes CASSASGRPSDTQYF. This chain uses TRBV6-1 with TRBJ2-3, with TRBD2 matching over 10 bases. Germline-derived CDR1 and CDR2 are MNHNS and SASEGT. The ends lost 4 bases at V and 4 bases at J; junction bases unmatched: 5. The CDR3 contains 15 residues.

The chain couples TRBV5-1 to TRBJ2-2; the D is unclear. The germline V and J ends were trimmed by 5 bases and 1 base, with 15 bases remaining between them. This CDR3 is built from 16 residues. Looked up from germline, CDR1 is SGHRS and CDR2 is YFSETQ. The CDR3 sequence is CASRPTAQLNTGELFF. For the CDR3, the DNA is TGCGCCAGCAGGCCCACAGCGCAGCTGAACACCGGGGAGCTGTTTTTT.

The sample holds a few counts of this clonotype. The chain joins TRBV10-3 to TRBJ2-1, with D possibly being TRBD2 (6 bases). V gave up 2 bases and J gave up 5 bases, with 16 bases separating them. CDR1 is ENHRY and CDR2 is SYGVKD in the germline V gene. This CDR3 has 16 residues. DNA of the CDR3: TGTGCCATCAGTGAGGGCTACTCTGGGGGGAACAATGAGCAGTTCTTC. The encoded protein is CAISEGYSGGNNEQFF.

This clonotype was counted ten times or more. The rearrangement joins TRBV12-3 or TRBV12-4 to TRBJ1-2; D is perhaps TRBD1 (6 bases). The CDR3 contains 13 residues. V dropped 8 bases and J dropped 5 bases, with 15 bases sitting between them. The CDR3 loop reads CASGRQAGYGYTF. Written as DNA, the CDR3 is TGTGCCAGCGGCCGACAGGCTGGGTATGGCTACACCTTC.

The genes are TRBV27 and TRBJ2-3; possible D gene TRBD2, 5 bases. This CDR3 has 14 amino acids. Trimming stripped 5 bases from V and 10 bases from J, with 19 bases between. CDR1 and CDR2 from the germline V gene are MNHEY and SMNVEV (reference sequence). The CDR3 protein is CASSLNGLAGSQYF. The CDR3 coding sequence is TGTGCCAGCAGTCTAAACGGACTGGCAGGTTCGCAGTATTTT.

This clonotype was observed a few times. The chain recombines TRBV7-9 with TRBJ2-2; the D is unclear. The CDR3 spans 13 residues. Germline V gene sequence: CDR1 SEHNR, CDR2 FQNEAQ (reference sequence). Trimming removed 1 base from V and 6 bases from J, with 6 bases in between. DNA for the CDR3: TGTGCCAGCAGCTTAGGGTCATCCGGGGAGCTGTTTTTT. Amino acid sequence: CASSLGSSGELFF.